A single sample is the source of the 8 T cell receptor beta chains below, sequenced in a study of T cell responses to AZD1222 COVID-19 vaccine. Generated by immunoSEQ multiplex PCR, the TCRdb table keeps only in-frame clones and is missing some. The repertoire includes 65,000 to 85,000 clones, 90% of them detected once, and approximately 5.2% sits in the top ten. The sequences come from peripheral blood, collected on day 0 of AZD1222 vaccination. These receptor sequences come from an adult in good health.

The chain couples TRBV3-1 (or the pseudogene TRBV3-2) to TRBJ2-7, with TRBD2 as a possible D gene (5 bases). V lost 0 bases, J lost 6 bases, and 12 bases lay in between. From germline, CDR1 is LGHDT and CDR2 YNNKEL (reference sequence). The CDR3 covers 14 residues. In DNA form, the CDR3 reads TGTGCCAGCAGCCAAGATTCCAGTGCGGGCGAGCAGTACTTC. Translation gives CASSQDSSAGEQYF.

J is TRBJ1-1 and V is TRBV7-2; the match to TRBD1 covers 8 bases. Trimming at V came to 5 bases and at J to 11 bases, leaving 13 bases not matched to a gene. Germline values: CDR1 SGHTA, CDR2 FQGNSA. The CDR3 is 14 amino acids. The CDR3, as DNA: TGTGCCAGCAGCCCTTGGGTTCAGGGGGCGACGGCTTTCTTT. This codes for CASSPWVQGATAFF.

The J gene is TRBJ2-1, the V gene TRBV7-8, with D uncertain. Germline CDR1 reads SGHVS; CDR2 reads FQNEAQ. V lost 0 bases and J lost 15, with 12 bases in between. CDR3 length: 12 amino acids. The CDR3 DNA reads TGTGCCAGCAGCTTAGCGCGGACCGCTCCGTTCTTC. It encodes CASSLARTAPFF. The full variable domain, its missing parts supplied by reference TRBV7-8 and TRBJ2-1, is GAGVSQSPRYKVAKRGQDVALRCDPISGHVSLFWYQQALGQGPEFLTYFQNEAQLDKSGLPSDRFFAERPEGSVSTLKIQRTQQEDSAVYLCASSLARTAPFFGPGTRLTVL.

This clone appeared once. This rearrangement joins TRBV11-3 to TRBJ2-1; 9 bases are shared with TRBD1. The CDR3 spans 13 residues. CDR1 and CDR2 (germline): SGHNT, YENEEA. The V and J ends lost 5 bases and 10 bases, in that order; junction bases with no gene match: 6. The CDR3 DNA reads TGTGCCAGCAGCAAATCGGGACAGGGCGAGCAGTTCTTC. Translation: CASSKSGQGEQFF.

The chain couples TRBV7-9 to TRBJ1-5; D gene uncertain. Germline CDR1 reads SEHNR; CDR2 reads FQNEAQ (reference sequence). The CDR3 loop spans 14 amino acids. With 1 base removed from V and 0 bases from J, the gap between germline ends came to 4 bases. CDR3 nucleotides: TGTGCCAGCAGCTTAGTTAATAGCAATCAGCCCCAGCATTTT. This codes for CASSLVNSNQPQHF. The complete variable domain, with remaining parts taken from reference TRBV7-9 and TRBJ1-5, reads DTGVSQNPRHKITKRGQNVTFRCDPISEHNRLYWYRQTLGQGPEFLTYFQNEAQLEKSRLLSDRFSAERPKGSFSTLEIQRTEQGDSAMYLCASSLVNSNQPQHFGDGTRLSIL.

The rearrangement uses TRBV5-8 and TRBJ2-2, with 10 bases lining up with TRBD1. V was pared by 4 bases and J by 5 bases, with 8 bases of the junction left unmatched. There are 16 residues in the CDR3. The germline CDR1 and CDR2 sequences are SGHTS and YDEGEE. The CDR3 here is CASSIGTGVGTGELFF. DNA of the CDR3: TGTGCCAGCAGCATAGGGACAGGGGTAGGGACCGGGGAGCTGTTTTTT.

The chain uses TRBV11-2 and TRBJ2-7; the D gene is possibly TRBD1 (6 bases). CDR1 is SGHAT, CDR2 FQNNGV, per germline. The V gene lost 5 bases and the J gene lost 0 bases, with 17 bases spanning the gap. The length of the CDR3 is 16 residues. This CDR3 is CASSTLGQTSSYEQYF. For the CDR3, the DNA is TGTGCCAGCAGCACACTAGGACAGACCAGCTCCTACGAGCAGTACTTC. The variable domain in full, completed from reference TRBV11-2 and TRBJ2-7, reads EAGVAQSPRYKIIEKRQSVAFWCNPISGHATLYWYQQILGQGPKLLIQFQNNGVVDDSQLPKDRFSAERLKGVDSTLKIQPAKLEDSAVYLCASSTLGQTSSYEQYFGPGTRLTVT.

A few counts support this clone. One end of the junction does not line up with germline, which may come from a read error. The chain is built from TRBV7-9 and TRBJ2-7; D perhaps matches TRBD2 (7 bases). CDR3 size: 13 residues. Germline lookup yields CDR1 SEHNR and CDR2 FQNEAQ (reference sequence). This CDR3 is CASSLDRRGGFHF. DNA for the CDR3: TGTGCCAGCAGCTTAGATCGCAGGGGAGGGTTTCACTTC.